This T cell receptor beta chain was identified during a study of graft-versus-host responses after intestinal transplantation. Study in general: Anti-thymocyte globulin was used for induction in all recipients, who then took tacrolimus and steroids for approximately 3 years. Study-wide results and limits: The recipient marrow held GvH clones, and some of them showed up first in ileum or blood.

Concerning this clone: Its matching antigen is unknown.

This CDR3 spans 14 amino acids. Germline loops: CDR1 SGHAT, CDR2 FQNNGV. Trimming left V 1 base short and J 7 bases short, with 14 bases between. Profiling relied on immunoSEQ multiplex PCR, and the TCRdb table lists in-frame clones only, not all of them. The repertoire holds about 64,000 clones, with around nine tenths as singletons. The TCR comes from a human donor who was the organ donor for an intestinal transplant. Sample: unstimulated CD8+ T cells sorted from spleen or lymph node cells, taken before transplant. This chain links TRBV11-2 with TRBJ2-7; weak D call: TRBD2 (5 bases). Written as DNA, the CDR3 is TGTGCCAGCAGCTTAGTCCGGGGTTACGGGGAGCAGTACTTC. Protein product: CASSLVRGYGEQYF.